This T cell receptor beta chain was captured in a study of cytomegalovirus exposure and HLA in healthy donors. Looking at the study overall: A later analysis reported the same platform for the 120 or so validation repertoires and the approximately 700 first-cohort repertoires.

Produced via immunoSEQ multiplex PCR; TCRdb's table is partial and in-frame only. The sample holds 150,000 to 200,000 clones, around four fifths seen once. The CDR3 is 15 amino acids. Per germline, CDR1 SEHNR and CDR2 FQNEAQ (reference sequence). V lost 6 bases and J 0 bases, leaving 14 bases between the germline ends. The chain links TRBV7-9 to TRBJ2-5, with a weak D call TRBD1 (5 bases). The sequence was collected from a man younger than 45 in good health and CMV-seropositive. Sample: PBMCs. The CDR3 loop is CASSPDTWYQETQYF. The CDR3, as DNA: TGTGCCAGCAGTCCGGACACCTGGTACCAAGAGACCCAGTACTTC.